The 32 T cell receptor beta chains in this list originate from one sample, sequenced in a study of vaccination and CD4 T cells after COVID-19. Sequencing of cultured CD4+ T cell DNA used the Oncomine TCR Beta short-read assay. From the PCR reads, TCRdb called clonotypes with MiXCR, one entry per CDR3 protein. The sample shows roughly 940 distinct CDR3 sequences, approximately 15% of them seen only once. Treatment here: roughly 10-day PBMC culture with coronavirus spike peptide pools or control peptides (ViraFEST assay). Pre-COVID-19 pandemic sampling (2011-2018) yielded the unexposed donor's CD4+ T cells. These receptors lack a known antigen. Source material: CD4+ T cells from blood, cultured in vitro. The receptors were gathered from a human donor in good health.

The chain couples TRBV28 to TRBJ1-6; D is possibly TRBD1 (5 bases). CDR3 length: 16 amino acids. Trimming stripped 2 bases from V and 5 bases from J, with 13 bases between. Germline CDR1 and CDR2: MDHEN and SYDVKM. The CDR3 DNA sequence: TGTGCCAGCAGTTTAGATCCAGGGTGGAATAATTCACCCCTCCACTTT. Translating it yields CASSLDPGWNNSPLHF.

The J gene is TRBJ2-7, the V gene TRBV12-3 or TRBV12-4; D could derive from TRBD1 or TRBD2 (5 bases each). The V gene lost 3 bases and the J gene lost 2 bases, with 20 bases spanning the gap. This CDR3 region has 17 residues. The DNA of the CDR3 is TGTGCCAGCAGTTTTGAAATATCCCGGGACCTTACCTACGAGCAGTACTTC. Its protein is CASSFEISRDLTYEQYF.

The chain has TRBV5-1 and TRBJ1-5; D call uncertain. The CDR3 covers 15 residues. The germline V gene encodes CDR1 SGHRS and CDR2 YFSETQ. The V and J ends lost 4 bases and 0 bases respectively, with 11 bases between them. In DNA form, the CDR3 reads TGCGCCAGCAGCAAAGACGGTTATAGCAATCAGCCCCAGCATTTT. This encodes CASSKDGYSNQPQHF.

By sample share, this clonotype is medium-sized. The J gene is TRBJ2-7, the V gene TRBV27; D is perhaps TRBD1 or TRBD2 (6 bases each). The CDR3 runs to 15 residues. V was clipped by 3 bases and J by 4 bases, with 16 bases between them. Germline V gene lookup returns CDR1 MNHEY and CDR2 SMNVEV (reference sequence). The CDR3: CASSFSTGAGYEQYF. The CDR3 DNA reads TGTGCCAGCAGTTTTTCCACGGGGGCTGGGTACGAGCAGTACTTC.

This clonotype appeared a few times. CDR3 sequence reads: CSASSFLEGQIEQYF. In DNA, the CDR3 is TGCAGTGCTAGCTCCTTTCTAGAGGGGCAAATCGAGCAGTACTTC. The chain links TRBV20-1 to TRBJ2-7; possibly TRBD1 or TRBD2 for D (5 bases each). V lost 3 bases and J 6 bases, leaving 21 bases between the germline ends. CDR1 and CDR2 from the germline V gene are DFQATT and SNEGSKA (reference sequence). This CDR3 contains 15 residues.

This chain joins TRBV20-1 and TRBJ2-1; 10 bases line up with TRBD2. This CDR3 is built from 16 residues. Germline V gene data show CDR1 as DFQATT and CDR2 as SNEGSKA (reference sequence). V dropped 3 bases and J dropped 0; count of bases not matched to a gene: 5. The CDR3: CSASVLAGSSYNEQFF. CDR3 DNA sequence: TGCAGTGCTAGTGTACTAGCGGGGAGCTCCTACAATGAGCAGTTCTTC.

This clonotype is classed as medium-sized. The chain links TRBV6-2 or TRBV6-3 to TRBJ2-3; TRBD2 matches 13 bases. CDR1 MNHEY and CDR2 SVGEGT come from the germline V gene. The CDR3 runs 18 residues. With V trimmed by 2 bases and J by 0 bases, 5 bases remained unmatched. In DNA, the CDR3 is TGTGCCAGCAGTTACAAGACTAGCGGGGGGACAAGCACAGATACGCAGTATTTT. Translating gives CASSYKTSGGTSTDTQYF.

This clonotype was observed a few times. The chain carries TRBV11-2 and TRBJ2-7; possible D gene TRBD2, 5 bases. CDR1 and CDR2 (germline): SGHAT, FQNNGV. The V end was cut by 5 bases, the J end by 2 bases, with 16 bases between. The CDR3 totals 15 residues. CDR3 protein: CASSPRSRRTYEQYF. For the CDR3, the DNA is TGTGCCAGCAGCCCAAGGTCCAGGAGGACCTACGAGCAGTACTTC.

This clonotype came up a few times. The chain has TRBV18 and TRBJ2-2; possibly TRBD2 for D (6 bases). The CDR3 totals 15 residues. V lost 5 bases and J lost 3, with 13 bases in between. Per germline, CDR1 KGHSH and CDR2 LQKENI. CDR3 sequence (DNA): TGTGCCAGCTCAACGACTAGTTATGACACCGGGGAGCTGTTTTTT. Translation gives CASSTTSYDTGELFF.

The rearrangement uses TRBV7-3 and TRBJ2-7; 7 bases are a match to TRBD2. This CDR3 comprises 13 residues. Germline-derived CDR1 and CDR2 are SGHTA and FQGTGA. J gave up 11 bases and V 1 base, and 8 bases lay outside the gene matches. CDR3 sequence reads: CASSLIGGGAKYF. The DNA of the CDR3 is TGTGCCAGCAGCTTAATTGGGGGGGGAGCCAAGTACTTC.

This chain links TRBV20-1 with TRBJ2-1, with a possible D match to TRBD1 (6 bases). The CDR3 is 15 amino acids. Trimming pared 4 bases from V and 1 base from J, leaving 14 bases between. The germline V gene has CDR1 DFQATT and CDR2 SNEGSKA (reference sequence). The CDR3 spells CSAILGTPSYNEQFF. The CDR3 DNA reads TGCAGTGCTATTCTCGGGACACCTTCCTACAATGAGCAGTTCTTC.

This clonotype is medium-sized (0.01 to 0.1%) in the sample. V is TRBV6-1 and J is TRBJ1-3; D may be TRBD1 (6 bases). This CDR3 contains 14 residues. V dropped 1 base and J dropped 2 bases, with 6 bases sitting between them. CDR1 is MNHNS and CDR2 is SASEGT in the germline V gene. The CDR3 reads CASSEEGAGNTIYF. In nucleotides, the CDR3 is TGTGCCAGCAGTGAAGAGGGGGCTGGAAACACCATATATTTT.

Judged by abundance, this clonotype is medium-sized. This rearrangement joins TRBV7-9 to TRBJ2-2, with a tentative D call TRBD2 (6 bases). The CDR3 sequence is 16 residues long. CDR1 is SEHNR, CDR2 FQNEAQ, per germline (reference sequence). Trimming shortened V by 5 bases and J by 1 base, and 14 bases separated the two germline ends. The CDR3 nucleotides read TGTGCCAGCAGCCCCATAGGGAGGAGGAACACCGGGGAGCTGTTTTTT. It yields the protein CASSPIGRRNTGELFF.

By frequency in the sample, this clonotype is hyperexpanded. The V and J genes are TRBV6-1 and TRBJ1-3; D remains ambiguous. CDR1 is MNHNS, CDR2 SASEGT, per germline. The CDR3 length is 16 residues. Trimming pared 1 base from V and 0 bases from J, leaving 10 bases between. The chain's CDR3 is CASSEGYGSSGNTIYF. The DNA for the CDR3 is TGTGCCAGCAGTGAAGGGTACGGTAGCTCTGGAAACACCATATATTTT.

This clonotype qualifies as medium-sized (0.01 to 0.1%). The chain combines TRBV20-1 with TRBJ2-1; D assignment may be TRBD1 or TRBD2 (6 bases each). The CDR3 runs 14 residues. Trimming left V 5 bases short and J 3 bases short, with 14 bases between. Germline V gives CDR1 DFQATT, CDR2 SNEGSKA (reference sequence). The CDR3 protein is CSAATGRYYNEQFF. The DNA for the CDR3 is TGCAGTGCTGCAACAGGGAGGTACTACAATGAGCAGTTCTTC.

This clonotype is categorized as medium-sized. The rearrangement uses TRBV28 and TRBJ1-2; 7 positions match TRBD1. The V segment lost 4 bases and the J segment 4 bases; nucleotides outside the gene matches: 18. CDR3 size: 18 residues. The germline CDR1 and CDR2 sequences are MDHEN and SYDVKM. In DNA, the CDR3 is TGTGCCAGCAGTTCTTTACTCCTACAGGGGCGGTGGGGCTATGGCTACACCTTC. It encodes CASSSLLLQGRWGYGYTF.

This clonotype was detected a few times. This chain uses TRBV6-1 with TRBJ1-3; 9 positions agree with TRBD1. The CDR3 contains 16 residues. Germline V gene sequence: CDR1 MNHNS, CDR2 SASEGT. Trimming at V came to 0 bases and at J to 2 bases, leaving 2 bases not matched to a gene. The CDR3 loop reads CASSEAGQGAGNTIYF. In DNA form, the CDR3 reads TGTGCCAGCAGTGAAGCGGGACAGGGTGCTGGAAACACCATATATTTT.

The rearrangement uses TRBV30 and TRBJ1-5; TRBD1 matches 7 bases. The CDR3 runs 15 residues. V was clipped by 3 bases and J by 7 bases; unmatched bases: 12. The V gene's germline CDR1 is GTSNPN and CDR2 SVGIG (reference sequence). CDR3 region: CAWRRKDRDGQPQHF. In DNA, the CDR3 is TGTGCCTGGAGAAGGAAAGACAGGGATGGGCAGCCCCAGCATTTT. The full variable domain, completed using reference TRBV30 and TRBJ1-5, is SQTIHQWPATLVQPVGSPLSLECTVEGTSNPNLYWYRQAAGRGLQLLFYSVGIGQISSEVPQNLSASRPQDRQFILSSKKLLLSDSGFYLCAWRRKDRDGQPQHFGDGTRLSIL.

This clonotype is labeled as medium-sized. The chain is built from TRBV5-4 and TRBJ2-5; 13 bases are shared with TRBD2. CDR1 is SGHNT, CDR2 YYREEE, per germline (reference sequence). The CDR3 spans 15 residues. Losses at the gene ends were 4 bases for V and 5 bases for J; bases not matched to a gene: 5. Here the CDR3 DNA reads TGTGCCAGCAGCCATAGGACTAGCGGGGGTGAGACCCAGTACTTC. Its translation is CASSHRTSGGETQYF.

This clonotype turned up a few times. The chain employs TRBV5-8 and TRBJ2-3; 11 bases align to TRBD2. This CDR3 is 16 amino acids long. The junction had 6 bases not matched to a gene; V was cut back by 4 bases and J by 2 bases. Germline CDR1 and CDR2: SGHTS and YDEGEE. CDR3 in amino acids: CASSSGTSGYTDTQYF. CDR3 bases: TGTGCCAGCAGCAGCGGGACTAGCGGTTACACAGATACGCAGTATTTT.

In its sample, this clonotype ranks as medium-sized. The chain combines TRBV6-1 with TRBJ1-2; D remains ambiguous. Germline V gives CDR1 MNHNS, CDR2 SASEGT. The germline V and J ends were trimmed by 3 bases and 4 bases, with 9 bases remaining between them. The CDR3 is 13 amino acids. This CDR3 reads CASSETSVYGYTF. The CDR3 DNA follows: TGTGCCAGCAGTGAGACTTCAGTCTATGGCTACACCTTC.

This clonotype is medium-sized in the sample. The V gene is TRBV7-7, the J gene TRBJ2-1, with D maybe TRBD1 (5 bases). The V end was cut by 2 bases, the J end by 6 bases, with 14 bases between. The germline CDR1 and CDR2 sequences are SSHAT and FNYEAQ (reference sequence). The CDR3 contains 15 residues. The CDR3 is CASSLQGLSSNEQFF. For the CDR3, the DNA is TGTGCCAGCAGCTTACAGGGTTTGAGTAGCAATGAGCAGTTCTTC.

This clonotype was seen once. The genes are TRBV5-1 and TRBJ2-2; a weak D match, TRBD2 (5 bases). This CDR3 region has 16 residues. Germline V gene lookup returns CDR1 SGHRS and CDR2 YFSETQ. The germline V and J ends were trimmed by 5 bases and 5 bases, with 19 bases remaining between them. The CDR3 nucleotides are TGCGCCAGCAGTGAACTAGTGGGAGAATTAACCGGGGAGCTGTTTTTT. It yields the protein CASSELVGELTGELFF.

In its sample, this clonotype is large. This sequence joins TRBV24-1 and TRBJ1-5; D is ambiguous. This CDR3 is 15 amino acids long. Trimming removed 4 bases from V and 0 bases from J, with 9 bases in between. CDR1 and CDR2 from the germline V gene are KGHDR and SFDVKD. The CDR3, as DNA: TGTGCCACCAGTGACCCCCTAGTTAGCAATCAGCCCCAGCATTTT. This encodes CATSDPLVSNQPQHF.

Of note for this clonotype: A read error is possible here, since a much larger clone lies one base away. The CDR3 DNA reads as TGCAGTGCTCAGGAACGGGGGACCCGGTACTTC. Translation: CSAQERGTRYF. The V gene is TRBV20-1, the J gene TRBJ2-5, with D maybe TRBD2 (6 bases). Germline V gene data show CDR1 as DFQATT and CDR2 as SNEGSKA (reference sequence). This CDR3 comprises 11 residues.

Concerning this clonotype: A much bigger clone sits one base away, suggesting this may be a read error. V gene TRBV7-2 combines with J gene TRBJ2-5; no reliable D call. CDR3 length: 16 residues. Trimming took 4 bases from V and 1 from J, leaving 16 bases between them. The germline V gene encodes CDR1 SGHTA and CDR2 FQGNSA. CDR3 protein: CASSSQLQRTQETQYF. DNA for the CDR3: TGTGCCAGCAGCTCCCAACTCCAGAGGACCCAAGAGACCCAGTACTTC.

This clonotype is labeled medium-sized. The chain couples TRBV20-1 to TRBJ1-3, with no clear D. CDR1 and CDR2 (germline): DFQATT, SNEGSKA (reference sequence). Trimming shortened V by 3 bases and J by 2 bases, and 11 bases separated the two germline ends. The CDR3 has 14 amino acids. CDR3 loop: CSARTTEPGNTIYF. Here the CDR3 DNA reads TGCAGTGCTAGGACGACGGAGCCTGGAAACACCATATATTTT.

Remarks on this clonotype: This may arise from a read error, as a much more abundant clone is one base away. The chain is built from TRBV2 and TRBJ1-2; D is possibly TRBD1 (5 bases). Germline V gives CDR1 SNHLY, CDR2 FYNNEI. CDR3 size: 13 residues. V was clipped by 6 bases and J by 4 bases, with 12 bases between them. This CDR3 is CASSSQVSYGYTF. Written as DNA, the CDR3 is TGTGCCAGCAGCTCACAGGTCAGCTATGGCTACACCTTC.

By share, this clonotype counts as medium-sized. The rearrangement uses TRBV6-1 and TRBJ2-5; TRBD1 matches 8 bases. CDR1 MNHNS and CDR2 SASEGT come from the germline V gene. V was pared by 1 base and J by 1 base, with 5 bases of the junction left unmatched. The CDR3 length is 16 residues. The CDR3 region is CASSEVAGGPQETQYF. The CDR3 coding sequence is TGTGCCAGCAGTGAAGTGGCAGGGGGCCCCCAAGAGACCCAGTACTTC.

By share, this clonotype counts as medium-sized. This chain connects TRBV19 to TRBJ2-3, with D maybe TRBD1 (6 bases). Per germline, CDR1 LNHDA and CDR2 SQIVND (reference sequence). Trimming removed 5 bases at V and 2 bases at J, with 14 bases between. This CDR3 contains 15 residues. CDR3 region: CASSLGGRVTDTQYF. CDR3 nucleotide sequence: TGTGCCAGTAGTTTAGGGGGTCGGGTCACAGATACGCAGTATTTT.

By share, this clonotype counts as medium-sized. This chain connects TRBV24-1 to TRBJ2-3; D is perhaps TRBD1 or TRBD2 (5 bases each). This CDR3 spans 13 amino acids. Germline CDR1 reads KGHDR; CDR2 reads SFDVKD. V was cut by 4 bases and J by 10 bases, with 14 bases left in between. DNA for the CDR3: TGTGCCACCAGTGAGACTACGCAGGGAGCGCAGTATTTT. It codes for CATSETTQGAQYF.

This clonotype was detected a few times. V and J are TRBV29-1 and TRBJ2-4; 8 nucleotides agree with TRBD1. V gave up 4 bases and J gave up 9 bases; unmatched junction bases: 14. The CDR3 spans 15 residues. CDR1 and CDR2 (germline): SQVTM, ANQGSEA. CDR3 DNA sequence: TGCAGCGTTGGGGACGACAGGGGACTCCAGGGCATTCAGTACTTC. Protein: CSVGDDRGLQGIQYF. Based on the CDR3 plus reference TRBV29-1 and TRBJ2-4, the full variable domain is SAVISQKPSRDICQRGTSLTIQCQVDSQVTMMFWYRQQPGQSLTLIATANQGSEATYESGFVIDKFPISRPNLTFSTLTVSNMSPEDSSIYLCSVGDDRGLQGIQYFGAGTRLSVL.